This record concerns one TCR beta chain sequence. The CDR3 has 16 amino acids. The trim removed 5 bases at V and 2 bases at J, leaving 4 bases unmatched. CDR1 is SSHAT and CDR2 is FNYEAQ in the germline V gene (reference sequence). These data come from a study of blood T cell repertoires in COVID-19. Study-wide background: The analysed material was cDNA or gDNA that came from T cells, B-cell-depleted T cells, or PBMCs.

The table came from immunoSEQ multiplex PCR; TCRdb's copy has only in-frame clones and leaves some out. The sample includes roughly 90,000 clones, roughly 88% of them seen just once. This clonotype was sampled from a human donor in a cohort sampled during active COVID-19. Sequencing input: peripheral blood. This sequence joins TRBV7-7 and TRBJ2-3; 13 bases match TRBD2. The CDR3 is CASSMGLAGLTDTQYF. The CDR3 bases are TGTGCCAGCAGCATGGGACTAGCGGGACTCACAGATACGCAGTATTTT.